This T cell receptor beta chain is drawn from a study of T-cell memory formation after mild COVID-19. Across the whole study: TCR clusters largely stayed donor specific.

This clonotype was picked up many times. UMIs and sample barcodes were carried by the TCR alpha and TCR beta cDNA libraries that 5'RACE produced using constant-segment primers. TCRdb redid the calling of the 5' RACE reads with MiXCR, one entry per CDR3 protein. The sample lists approximately 490,000 distinct CDR3 sequences; over 20% were seen once. Per germline, CDR1 ENHRY and CDR2 SYGVKD. This CDR3 has 13 amino acids. The V and J ends lost 7 bases and 2 bases respectively, with 6 bases between them. Sequencing used PBMCs or a T cell subset sorted from them (not recorded which). This TCR derives from an adult woman who had mild COVID-19 (a few samples of this study predate the infection). Cell type and time point are not known. The rearrangement joins TRBV10-3 to TRBJ1-6; D unresolved. CDR3 sequence reads: CAITDAYNSPLHF. The CDR3 coding sequence is TGTGCCATCACGGATGCCTATAATTCACCCCTCCACTTT.